This TCR beta chain emerged from a study of somatic mutations in cytotoxic T cells in rheumatoid arthritis. Notes on the study in general: CD8+ clonality rose with age in rheumatoid arthritis patients, not healthy controls.

Germline V gene lookup returns CDR1 KGHSH and CDR2 LQKENI. V was clipped by 3 bases and J by 3 bases; unmatched bases: 12. This CDR3 comprises 17 residues. Details on this clone: Its cognate antigen is unknown.

Sequencing used immunoSEQ multiplex PCR; TCRdb keeps in-frame clones, though not all of them. The sample consists of more than 10,000 clones, around 91% of them appearing once. The source of this sequence is a woman younger than 35 with rheumatoid arthritis. The sample was CD4+ T cells sorted from blood. This rearrangement joins TRBV18 to TRBJ2-5; 8 bases match TRBD2. CDR3 protein: CASSPNLPGLVKETQYF. CDR3 DNA: TGTGCCAGCTCACCCAACCTGCCGGGACTAGTGAAAGAGACCCAGTACTTC.